This note documents a single T cell receptor beta chain sequence. The target antigen is unknown. The read ends 3 residues early relative to the CDR3; the germline J gene fills the gap. All donors had a single incident cervical HPV16 infection, not prevalent. Sequencing was performed with immunoSEQ multiplex PCR; in TCRdb, only in-frame clones are kept and a portion is missing. This sample's table has 21,000 or so clones. The sample originates from a study of T cells in women clearing cervical HPV infection. Study background: Blood came at first lesion visit for cases, post-clearance for controls. Findings and caveats of the study: Unknown T-cell numbers per sample may underlie the richness differences. Cases and controls were distinguished at AUC about 0.79 by richness and V genes.

Per germline, CDR1 SGDLS and CDR2 YYNGEE. V was cut by 1 base and J by 4 bases, with 11 bases left in between. CDR3 length equals 14 residues. The chain carries TRBV9 and TRBJ2-5; D is perhaps TRBD1 (6 bases). This TCR was recovered from a woman between 18 and 69 years old with a cervical HPV16 infection that either progressed to CIN3+ or cleared (not recorded which). The sample consisted of blood buffy coat. Partial CDR3 DNA: TGTGCCAGCAGCGTAAGACAGGCCGGAGAGACC. Its protein is CASSVRQAGET. The complete CDR3 protein is CASSVRQAGETQYF. The complete variable domain, with remaining parts taken from reference TRBV9 and TRBJ2-5, reads DSGVTQTPKHLITATGQRVTLRCSPRSGDLSVYWYQQSLDQGLQFLIQYYNGEERAKGNILERFSAQQFPDLHSELNLSSLELGDSALYFCASSVRQAGETQYFGPGTRLLVL.